This T cell receptor (beta chain) was sequenced for a study of shared clonotypes between healthy human individuals. V was shortened by 2 bases and J by 2 bases, with 17 bases between the two germline ends. The CDR3 has 17 residues. The germline V gene has CDR1 MNHEY and CDR2 SMNVEV (reference sequence). A note on this clone: Its cognate antigen is unknown.

General study points: The naive CD4 repertoires of a few donors were compared, and about 5% of clonotypes were shared. Researchers sampled only blood; tissue repertoires likely differ. Richness estimates generally favored naive over memory subsets.

Method: immunoSEQ multiplex PCR; TCRdb's copy keeps in-frame clones and lacks some. The table has about 2.1 million clones, just over 90% seen once. CD45RO-negative CD8 cells positively selected for CCR7 made up the naive population, which excluded terminally differentiated effector memory CD45RA+ cells. Material: naive CD8+ T cells from PBMCs. This TCR derives from a man aged 18 to 35 in good health. Some clones in this sample may be carry-over from other donors' samples. The chain couples TRBV27 to TRBJ2-3; tentative D call: TRBD1 (6 bases). The CDR3 DNA reads TGTGCCAGCAGTTTAGCGCTACCCGCAGGGGTCACAGATACGCAGTATTTT. Protein sequence: CASSLALPAGVTDTQYF.